One and the same sample provided the 22 T cell receptor beta chains below, sequenced in a study of spatial heterogeneity in lung cancer. TCRdb independently ran MiXCR on the 5' RACE reads; one entry per CDR3 protein. The table lists about 23,000 distinct CDR3 sequences, less than 5.5% of them singletons. Time point given: sample taken at primary tumor resection. Whole RNA, isolated from tumor, nontumor lung or frozen PBMC, was sequenced without prior sorting. The sequenced sample was PBMCs, obtained at surgery. The receptors stem from a male donor with early-stage non-small cell lung cancer.

This sequence joins TRBV25-1 and TRBJ1-1; 9 bases map to TRBD1. Looked up from germline, CDR1 is MGHDK and CDR2 is SYGVNS. With V trimmed by 6 bases and J by 6 bases, 8 bases remained unmatched. The CDR3 extends over 14 amino acids. The CDR3 DNA follows: TGTGCCAGCAGACAACAGGGGGCTGGAGCTGAAGCTTTCTTT. Translating gives CASRQQGAGAEAFF.

The sample holds many counts of this clonotype. A read error may be the cause here, since a much bigger clone is one base away. V is TRBV28 and J is TRBJ2-4; D is perhaps TRBD1 or TRBD2 (6 bases each). The germline V gene has CDR1 MDHEN and CDR2 SYDVKM. With 3 bases removed from V and 2 bases from J, the gap between germline ends came to 14 bases. The CDR3 loop spans 16 amino acids. CDR3 DNA sequence: TGTGCCAGCAGTTTCCCGGGGGCACTAACCAAAAACATTCAGTACTTC. Protein product: CASSFPGALTKNIQYF.

This clonotype was seen ten or more times. The chain links TRBV3-1 to TRBJ1-2; D is unclear. V was cut by 3 bases and J by 4 bases, with 21 bases left in between. The length of the CDR3 is 17 residues. CDR1 is LGHDT, CDR2 YNNKEL, per germline (reference sequence). The CDR3 here is CASSHQPGIPPVYGYTF. DNA of the CDR3: TGTGCCAGCAGCCACCAGCCTGGAATTCCCCCCGTCTATGGCTACACCTTC.

This clonotype showed up many times. The CDR3 region has the DNA TGTGCCATCAGTGAGTGGGGAAACTATGGCTACACCTTC. Its protein is CAISEWGNYGYTF. The chain has TRBV10-3 and TRBJ1-2; D uncertain. This CDR3 comprises 13 residues. Germline V gene data show CDR1 as ENHRY and CDR2 as SYGVKD. Trimming pared 1 base from V and 2 bases from J, leaving 5 bases between.

This clonotype has at least ten counts. V usage is TRBV7-3 and J usage is TRBJ2-1; 8 positions agree with TRBD1. The CDR3 contains 15 residues. CDR1 and CDR2 (germline): SGHTA, FQGTGA. V dropped 4 bases and J dropped 7; count of bases not matched to a gene: 9. The CDR3 DNA reads TGTGCCAGCAGCTCGACAGGGGCCACCTCAAATGAGCAGTTCTTC. This codes for CASSSTGATSNEQFF.

This clonotype was picked up many times. The CDR3 DNA sequence: TGTGCCAGCATGGGGCAGCCGAACACTGAAGCTTTCTTT. This gives the protein CASMGQPNTEAFF. This rearrangement joins TRBV6-1 to TRBJ1-1, with D possibly matching TRBD1 (5 bases). Trimming removed 7 bases at V and 1 base at J, with 10 bases between. The CDR3 has 13 amino acids. Germline assignment: CDR1 MNHNS and CDR2 SASEGT.

This clonotype was seen ten or more times. This chain connects TRBV5-6 to TRBJ2-1; D ambiguous. Germline CDR1 SGHDT, CDR2 YYEEEE. This CDR3 has 14 residues. V gave up 0 bases and J gave up 6 bases, with 10 bases separating them. CDR3 in amino acids: CASSLVGRPNEQFF. The CDR3 nucleotides read TGTGCCAGCAGCTTGGTTGGACGCCCCAATGAGCAGTTCTTC.

There are many counts of this clonotype. The junction departs from the called germline gene at one end, perhaps through a read error. The chain employs TRBV3-1 and TRBJ2-7, with 7 bases that match TRBD2. This CDR3 spans 16 amino acids. Germline loops: CDR1 LGHDT, CDR2 YNNKEL (reference sequence). The CDR3 reads CASSQDRGRALYVQYF. In DNA form, the CDR3 reads TGTGCCAGCAGCCAAGATCGGGGGAGGGCCCTCTACGTGCAGTACTTC.

The sample holds many counts of this clonotype. This sequence joins TRBV7-6 and TRBJ1-3; weak D call: TRBD1 (5 bases). This CDR3 has 15 amino acids. Germline V gene data show CDR1 as SGHVS and CDR2 as FNYEAQ. V lost 5 bases and J 4 bases, leaving 15 bases between the germline ends. The CDR3 reads CASSEGPSPGNTIYF. The CDR3, as DNA: TGTGCCAGCAGCGAGGGACCGAGTCCCGGAAACACCATATATTTT.

Worth noting for this clonotype: A clone one base away is much larger, so this may be a read error. The chain carries TRBV28 and TRBJ1-4, with 8 bases matching TRBD1. In germline, CDR1 is MDHEN, CDR2 SYDVKM. CDR3 length: 15 residues. CDR3 bases: TGTACCAGCAGTCCCCCGGACAGGGATGATGAAAAACTGTTTTTT. Translated, it gives CTSSPPDRDDEKLFF.

This clonotype was seen repeatedly, ten times or more. The J gene is TRBJ2-7, the V gene TRBV4-2; 8 positions match TRBD2. Germline lookup yields CDR1 LGHNA and CDR2 YNFKEQ. The CDR3 consists of 19 residues. J gave up 4 bases and V 4 bases, and 21 bases lay outside the gene matches. As DNA, the CDR3 is TGTGCCAGCAGCCGAAACCTAGGGGGAGTAGCGGGGCTACAATACGAGCAGTACTTC. This codes for CASSRNLGGVAGLQYEQYF.

This clonotype was counted ten times or more. This chain links TRBV28 with TRBJ2-7; 7 bases agree with TRBD1. V shed 6 bases and J 6 bases; nucleotides not matched to a gene: 8. Germline V gene sequence: CDR1 MDHEN, CDR2 SYDVKM. This CDR3 spans 13 amino acids. The CDR3 sequence is CASRKRQGGEQYF. Written as DNA, the CDR3 is TGTGCCAGCAGGAAACGACAGGGTGGCGAGCAGTACTTC.

This clonotype was detected ten times or more. The rearrangement joins TRBV5-1 to TRBJ2-5; D not certain. Trimming took off 4 bases at V and 2 bases at J, with 15 bases between the two ends. Germline V lookup: CDR1 SGHRS, CDR2 YFSETQ. This CDR3 contains 15 residues. The CDR3 nucleotides are TGCGCCAGCAGCCCCCTTTTAGGAGCGCAAGAGACCCAGTACTTC. The encoded protein is CASSPLLGAQETQYF.

This clonotype was detected many times. CDR3 DNA: TGTGCCAGCAGCGTACGGTCAGATAATTCACCCCTCCACTTT. This sequence encodes CASSVRSDNSPLHF. This sequence joins TRBV9 and TRBJ1-6, with D hard to call. V was shortened by 1 base and J by 5 bases, with 7 bases between the two germline ends. The germline CDR1 and CDR2 sequences are SGDLS and YYNGEE. The CDR3 spans 14 residues.

This clonotype was counted many times. The chain is built from TRBV10-3 and TRBJ1-3; D unclear. The CDR3 contains 14 residues. Per germline, CDR1 ENHRY and CDR2 SYGVKD. V was cut by 4 bases and J by 8 bases, with 15 bases left in between. CDR3 loop: CAISVSALSHTIYF. The CDR3 nucleotides are TGTGCCATCAGTGTCTCTGCTCTGTCACACACCATATATTTT.

This clonotype was detected many times. V and J are TRBV2 and TRBJ2-7, with TRBD2 matching 8 bases. CDR3 length equals 13 residues. With V trimmed by 6 bases and J by 6 bases, 7 bases remained unmatched. Germline CDR1 SNHLY, CDR2 FYNNEI. The CDR3 spells CASRSGSRGEQYF. The DNA for the CDR3 is TGTGCCAGCAGAAGCGGGAGTAGGGGCGAGCAGTACTTC.

Many counts were recorded for this clonotype. The gene calls are TRBV28 and TRBJ2-7, with 8 bases aligning to TRBD1. CDR3 length: 17 amino acids. V was clipped by 4 bases and J by 6 bases; unmatched bases: 17. The germline CDR1 and CDR2 sequences are MDHEN and SYDVKM. DNA for the CDR3: TGTGCCAGCAGTTCCCCGGGGACAGGCGCGTTATATGGCGAGCAGTACTTC. Translation: CASSSPGTGALYGEQYF.

This clonotype was seen ten or more times. The CDR3 DNA reads as TGCGCCAGCAGCTCCGGGACGGCCGCCTACGAGCAGTACTTC. Translating gives CASSSGTAAYEQYF. The J gene is TRBJ2-7, the V gene TRBV5-1; D could derive from TRBD1 or TRBD2 (5 bases each). Germline CDR1 is SGHRS and CDR2 is YFSETQ. CDR3 length equals 14 residues. V was shortened by 3 bases and J by 2 bases, with 12 bases between the two germline ends.

This chain connects TRBV6-1 to TRBJ1-4; unclear D gene. Trimming removed 6 bases from V and 10 bases from J, with 12 bases in between. The germline V gene encodes CDR1 MNHNS and CDR2 SASEGT. The CDR3 totals 12 residues. The CDR3 loop is CASRETVGKLFF. In nucleotides, the CDR3 is TGTGCCAGCAGGGAAACAGTTGGAAAACTGTTTTTT.

This clonotype was picked up many times. This sequence joins TRBV11-2 and TRBJ2-7, with D tentatively TRBD2 (7 bases). This CDR3 has 15 amino acids. CDR1 is SGHAT and CDR2 is FQNNGV in the germline V gene. Between the trimmed V and J ends, which lost 5 bases and 6 bases, there was a span of 20 bases. This CDR3 reads CASSPGGGVWGEQYF. CDR3 bases: TGTGCCAGCAGCCCCGGAGGGGGGGTCTGGGGCGAGCAGTACTTC.

This clonotype was detected ten times or more. The chain couples TRBV3-1 to TRBJ1-1, with D uncertain. V gave up 4 bases and J gave up 6 bases, with 12 bases separating them. Germline loops: CDR1 LGHDT, CDR2 YNNKEL (reference sequence). The CDR3 spans 13 residues. In DNA form, the CDR3 reads TGTGCCAGCAGCCCTTCCCCCTTGGCTGAAGCTTTCTTT. Protein sequence: CASSPSPLAEAFF. The whole variable domain, remainder taken from reference TRBV3-1 and TRBJ1-1, is DTAVSQTPKYLVTQMGNDKSIKCEQNLGHDTMYWYKQDSKKFLKIMFSYNNKELIINETVPNRFSPKSPDKAHLNLHINSLELGDSAVYFCASSPSPLAEAFFGQGTRLTVV.

This clonotype was recorded many times. CDR3 sequence (DNA): TGTGCCAGTAGATCCGGGACTAGCGGGAGGGCCTACGGGCGCGGGGAGCTGTTTTTT. Encoded protein: CASRSGTSGRAYGRGELFF. The chain has TRBV19 and TRBJ2-2, with 16 bases identical to TRBD2. Germline trimming cut 6 bases from V and 7 bases from J; bases unmatched to any gene: 14. There are 19 residues in the CDR3. Germline V gene data show CDR1 as LNHDA and CDR2 as SQIVND (reference sequence).